The present TCR beta chain was sequenced within a study of T cells in Graves' hyperthyroidism and ophthalmopathy. Amplification yielded TCR beta CDR3 regions, with RNA transcripts as the source. In the first-round RT-PCR of the TCR CDR3, the HTBI primer set was used. TCRdb fed the multiplex PCR reads into MiXCR, producing one record per CDR3 protein. The repertoire holds a few hundred thousand distinct CDR3 sequences, with roughly 20% as singletons. Germline V lookup: CDR1 KGHSH, CDR2 LQKENI. The CDR3 contains 13 residues. Trimming removed 6 bases from V and 2 bases from J, with 10 bases in between. Sequences were obtained from blood. The TCR comes from a young man with Graves' hyperthyroidism. The chain is built from TRBV18 and TRBJ2-5; perhaps TRBD1 as D (5 bases). CDR3 nucleotide sequence: TGTGCCAGCTCTCAGACAGATCAAGAGACCCAGTACTTC. Its translation: CASSQTDQETQYF.